Each of the 25 T cell receptor beta chains below was sequenced from the same sample in a study of cytomegalovirus exposure and HLA in healthy donors. Primers included in the PCR were 60 Vbeta and 13 Jbeta primers. Data came from immunoSEQ multiplex PCR; TCRdb stores just in-frame clones and leaves some out. In the table there are approximately 69,000 clones, around 70% of which are singletons. Sequenced: PBMCs. The origin of the receptors is a man aged 40-50 years in good health and CMV-seropositive.

The rearrangement uses TRBV6-1 and TRBJ1-2; 7 positions match TRBD1. Germline V gene lookup returns CDR1 MNHNS and CDR2 SASEGT. The CDR3 contains 14 residues. Trimming removed 5 bases from V and 4 bases from J; junction bases left unmatched: 7. CDR3 nucleotides: TGTGCCAGCAGTCCAACGGGACAGTTCTATGGCTACACCTTC. It translates to CASSPTGQFYGYTF.

Only a few counts were recorded for this clone. J is TRBJ1-5 and V is TRBV9; tentative D call: TRBD1 (5 bases). Looked up from germline, CDR1 is SGDLS and CDR2 is YYNGEE. Trimming pared 7 bases from V and 6 bases from J, leaving 14 bases between. This CDR3 has 13 residues. CDR3 nucleotide sequence: TGTGCCAGCTCAAGGGGTCTTGGTCAGCCCCAGCATTTT. Translation gives CASSRGLGQPQHF.

This clone has only a few counts. The chain couples TRBV7-2 to TRBJ2-7; possible D gene TRBD1, 6 bases. This CDR3 region has 13 residues. Trimming cost V 2 bases and J 3 bases, with 8 bases left between them. CDR1 SGHTA and CDR2 FQGNSA come from the germline V gene. For the CDR3, the DNA is TGTGCCAGCAGCTTAAACAGGGACTACGAGCAGTACTTC. Translating gives CASSLNRDYEQYF.

This clone was detected only a few times. This chain joins TRBV6-5 and TRBJ2-3; 13 bases fit TRBD2. The CDR3 consists of 16 residues. With 2 bases clipped from V and 1 base from J, the junction kept 0 bases outside the gene matches. The V gene's germline CDR1 is MNHEY and CDR2 SVGAGI. DNA of the CDR3: TGTGCCAGCAGTTACGGACTAGCGGGGGGCACAGATACGCAGTATTTT. Amino acid sequence: CASSYGLAGGTDTQYF.

Comment on this clone: This same CDR3 is encoded by further DNA sequences in the sample. This sequence joins TRBV6-5 and TRBJ1-2, with 7 bases matching TRBD1. The V and J ends lost 5 bases and 8 bases, in that order; junction bases with no gene match: 2. The CDR3 sequence is 11 residues long. The germline CDR1 and CDR2 sequences are MNHEY and SVGAGI. CDR3 loop: CASSQGGGYTF. In DNA, the CDR3 is TGTGCCAGCAGTCAGGGGGGAGGCTACACCTTC.

This clone was counted between two and nine times. The junction and the germline gene differ at one end; a read error may be behind it. The chain recombines TRBV7-7 with TRBJ2-3, with D perhaps TRBD2 (6 bases). The CDR3 is 15 residues long. CDR1 and CDR2 from the germline V gene are SSHAT and FNYEAQ (reference sequence). CDR3: CASSLGTPYTDTQYF. The CDR3 region has the DNA TGTGCTAGCAGCTTAGGGACTCCCTACACAGATACGCAGTATTTT. Drawing the rest from reference TRBV7-7 and TRBJ2-3, the complete variable domain is GAGVSQSPRYKVTKRGQDVTLRCDPISSHATLYWYQQALGQGPEFLTYFNYEAQPDKSGLPSDRFSAERPEGSISTLTIQRTEQRDSAMYRCASSLGTPYTDTQYFGPGTRLTVL.

The rearrangement uses TRBV5-5 and TRBJ1-2; 7 bases are shared with TRBD1. The CDR3 runs 10 residues. Germline V gene lookup returns CDR1 SGHKS and CDR2 YYEKEE (reference sequence). The V segment lost 4 bases and the J segment 14 bases; nucleotides outside the gene matches: 5. In nucleotides, the CDR3 is TGTGCCAGCAGCCATGGGACAGTTACCTTC. This translates into CASSHGTVTF.

This chain joins TRBV19 and TRBJ1-2, with D uncertain. The CDR3 loop spans 14 amino acids. V was trimmed by 2 bases and J by 4 bases, leaving 11 bases between them. In germline, CDR1 is LNHDA, CDR2 SQIVND (reference sequence). The chain's CDR3 is CASSISPVSYGYTF. As DNA, the CDR3 is TGTGCCAGTAGTATATCTCCTGTTAGCTATGGCTACACCTTC.

The gene calls are TRBV2 and TRBJ2-1; 8 bases fit TRBD2. CDR1 is SNHLY and CDR2 is FYNNEI in the germline V gene. The junction had 8 bases not matched to a gene; V was cut back by 4 bases and J by 6 bases. This CDR3 spans 15 amino acids. The CDR3 here is CASSVLLAGRNEQFF. CDR3 DNA: TGTGCCAGCAGTGTCCTTTTAGCGGGGCGCAATGAGCAGTTCTTC.

The chain links TRBV9 to TRBJ1-6, with unresolved D. The CDR3 spans 14 residues. Trimming shortened V by 7 bases and J by 0 bases, and 8 bases separated the two germline ends. From germline, CDR1 is SGDLS and CDR2 YYNGEE. In nucleotides, the CDR3 is TGTGCCAGCCAGGCGGGCTCCTATAATTCACCCCTCCACTTT. Translated, it gives CASQAGSYNSPLHF.

The V call is TRBV21-1, the J call TRBJ2-5; TRBD2, as called in the table, went unchecked against the DNA. TRBV21-1 corresponds to a pseudogene. This CDR3 contains 18 residues. CDR3 nucleotide sequence: TGTGCCAGCAGCAAAGCGCTTTTAACGCGGGGGGGCAGGGAGACCCAGTACTTC. Residues: CASSKALLTRGGRETQYF.

This rearrangement joins TRBV2 to TRBJ2-5; 7 bases line up with TRBD1. The CDR3 is 17 amino acids. The J segment lost 3 bases and the V segment lost 1 base, leaving 11 bases of the junction unmatched. Germline-derived CDR1 and CDR2 are SNHLY and FYNNEI. The CDR3 coding sequence is TGTGCCAGCAGTGAAGGGATTTTTGAGGGGACAGAAGAGACCCAGTACTTC. Protein: CASSEGIFEGTEETQYF.

This chain connects TRBV7-3 to TRBJ2-3; TRBD1 matches 8 bases. Looked up from germline, CDR1 is SGHTA and CDR2 is FQGTGA. This CDR3 comprises 15 residues. Germline trimming cut 5 bases from V and 5 bases from J; bases unmatched to any gene: 9. This CDR3 is CASSRTDRVGDTQYF. As DNA, the CDR3 is TGTGCCAGCAGCCGAACGGACAGGGTTGGAGATACGCAGTATTTT.

The V gene is TRBV5-1, the J gene TRBJ2-5; possible D gene TRBD1, 5 bases. Per germline, CDR1 SGHRS and CDR2 YFSETQ. V was clipped by 4 bases and J by 2 bases, with 15 bases between them. The CDR3 has 15 amino acids. CDR3 nucleotides: TGCGCCAGCAGCCCAGAAACAGGATCACAAGAGACCCAGTACTTC. As protein: CASSPETGSQETQYF.

CDR3 sequence (DNA): TGTGCCAGCAGCAGGGGCCCCAACTCCTACGAGCAGTACTTC. Translated: CASSRGPNSYEQYF. This chain joins TRBV13 and TRBJ2-7, with TRBD1 as a possible D gene (5 bases). With 5 bases removed from V and 0 bases from J, the gap between germline ends came to 11 bases. CDR1 is PRHDT, CDR2 FYEKMQ, per germline (reference sequence). There are 14 residues in the CDR3. Using reference TRBV13 and TRBJ2-7 for the parts outside the CDR3, the full variable domain is AAGVIQSPRHLIKEKRETATLKCYPIPRHDTVYWYQQGPGQDPQFLISFYEKMQSDKGSIPDRFSAQQFSDYHSELNMSSLELGDSALYFCASSRGPNSYEQYFGPGTRLTVT.

This clone was found a few times. The chain is built from TRBV2 and TRBJ2-1; TRBD1 is a possible D gene (6 bases). The CDR3 contains 13 residues. Germline-derived CDR1 and CDR2 are SNHLY and FYNNEI. Trimming removed 3 bases at V and 6 bases at J, with 9 bases between. For the CDR3, the DNA is TGTGCCAGCAGTGATAACAGGGCCAATGAGCAGTTCTTC. This gives the protein CASSDNRANEQFF.

The J gene is TRBJ2-1, the V gene TRBV28, with 9 bases that match TRBD1. Losses at the gene ends were 5 bases for V and 7 bases for J; bases not matched to a gene: 9. This CDR3 has 15 residues. The germline V gene has CDR1 MDHEN and CDR2 SYDVKM. The CDR3 sequence: CASSPTGTGRNEQFF. The CDR3 DNA follows: TGTGCCAGCAGTCCTACCGGGACAGGGCGAAATGAGCAGTTCTTC. Full variable domain (missing parts from reference TRBV28 and TRBJ2-1): DVKVTQSSRYLVKRTGEKVFLECVQDMDHENMFWYRQDPGLGLRLIYFSYDVKMKEKGDIPEGYSVSREKKERFSLILESASTNQTSMYLCASSPTGTGRNEQFFGPGTRLTVL.

The gene calls are TRBV7-3 and TRBJ2-2; maybe TRBD1 (5 bases). The CDR3 has 13 amino acids. V lost 5 bases to trimming and J lost 7 bases, with 11 bases between them. Germline lookup yields CDR1 SGHTA and CDR2 FQGTGA. The CDR3 spells CASSPGMSGELFF. The CDR3 nucleotides read TGTGCCAGCAGCCCAGGGATGAGCGGGGAGCTGTTTTTT.

The genes are TRBV27 and TRBJ1-6; tentatively, D is TRBD1 (5 bases). The CDR3 sequence is 14 residues long. The V end lost 1 base, the J end lost 9 bases, and 10 bases lay between the germline ends. Germline lookup yields CDR1 MNHEY and CDR2 SMNVEV (reference sequence). The CDR3 nucleotides are TGTGCCAGCAGTTTATTCAGGGTGGCTTCACCCCTCCACTTT. Translation: CASSLFRVASPLHF.

The chain combines TRBV19 with TRBJ2-7, with 10 bases matching TRBD1. The germline V gene has CDR1 LNHDA and CDR2 SQIVND (reference sequence). The trim removed 5 bases at V and 1 base at J, leaving 5 bases unmatched. The CDR3 runs 15 residues. The CDR3 coding sequence is TGTGCCAGTAGTCTTCCGGGACAGGGGTCCTACGAGCAGTACTTC. Its translation is CASSLPGQGSYEQYF.

The chain links TRBV30 to TRBJ1-2, with 8 bases aligning to TRBD1. V was clipped by 3 bases and J by 6 bases; unmatched bases: 9. CDR3 size: 14 residues. Germline assignment: CDR1 GTSNPN and CDR2 SVGIG (reference sequence). Here the CDR3 DNA reads TGTGCCTGGAGGTTATACGGGACAGGCAATGGCTACACCTTC. Protein sequence: CAWRLYGTGNGYTF.

The chain links TRBV30 to TRBJ1-4; unclear D gene. V was clipped by 0 bases and J by 6 bases, with 5 bases between them. Germline V gene data show CDR1 as GTSNPN and CDR2 as SVGIG (reference sequence). This CDR3 comprises 12 residues. The DNA for the CDR3 is TGTGCCTGGAGTGTAGGAGATGAAAAACTGTTTTTT. It specifies CAWSVGDEKLFF.

The rearrangement links TRBV11-2 to TRBJ2-5; 13 positions agree with TRBD2. The CDR3 sequence is 15 residues long. Germline CDR1 and CDR2: SGHAT and FQNNGV. V was pared by 6 bases and J by 4 bases, with 5 bases of the junction left unmatched. The CDR3 here is CASRSLAGGRETQYF. DNA for the CDR3: TGTGCCAGCAGGTCACTAGCGGGGGGGCGAGAGACCCAGTACTTC.

This chain uses TRBV7-9 with TRBJ1-1; possible D gene TRBD1, 6 bases. The length of the CDR3 is 15 residues. CDR1 SEHNR and CDR2 FQNEAQ come from the germline V gene (reference sequence). The germline V and J ends were trimmed by 5 bases and 1 base, with 14 bases remaining between them. CDR3 nucleotide sequence: TGTGCCAGCAGCCCCAGGGGCGGGCAGAACACTGAAGCTTTCTTT. Amino acids: CASSPRGGQNTEAFF.

The chain carries TRBV18 and TRBJ1-2; maybe TRBD1 (5 bases). CDR1 and CDR2 (germline): KGHSH, LQKENI. Deletions cut 2 bases from V and 8 bases from J, with 18 bases between. The CDR3 spans 15 residues. CDR3 coding DNA: TGTGCCAGCTCACCAGCGGTACAGGCGGTCGGCGGCTACACCTTC. Protein sequence: CASSPAVQAVGGYTF.